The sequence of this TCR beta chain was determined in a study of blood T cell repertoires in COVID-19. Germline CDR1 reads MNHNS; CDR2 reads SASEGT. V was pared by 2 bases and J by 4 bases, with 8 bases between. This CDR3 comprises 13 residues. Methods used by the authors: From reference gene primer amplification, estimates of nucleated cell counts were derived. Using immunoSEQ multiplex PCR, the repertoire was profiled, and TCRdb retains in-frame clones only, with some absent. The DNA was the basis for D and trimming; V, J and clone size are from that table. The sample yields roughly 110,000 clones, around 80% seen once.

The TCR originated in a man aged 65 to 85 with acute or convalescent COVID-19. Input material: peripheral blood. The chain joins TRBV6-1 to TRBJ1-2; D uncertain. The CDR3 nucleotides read TGTGCCAGCAGTGAAAAATTTATCTATGGCTACACCTTC. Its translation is CASSEKFIYGYTF.